The rows below give T cell receptor beta chains drawn from one sample of a study of type 1 regulatory T cells. These receptors have no identified antigens. Using its own MiXCR run on the reads, TCRdb lists one record per CDR3 protein. The table shows some 71,000 distinct CDR3 sequences, with roughly 20% occurring only once. Sequencing used cultured type 1 regulatory T (Tr1) cells, either the whole culture or a sorted fraction (not recorded which). These receptors all stem from a human donor in good health. Each CDR3 is given with its conserved first and last residue. A D gene is named only where the DNA matches it firmly. Some rows mark clone size as missing; the rest say once, few, many or name a class of expanded clone.

j_call v_call d_call clone_size cdr3_nt cdr3_aa
TRBJ2-1 TRBV2 . few TGTGCCAGCAGTGCCGGGGGCCACTTCGGAGAGCAGTTCTTC CASSAGGHFGEQFF
TRBJ1-4 TRBV10-2 TRBD1 . TGCGCCAGCAGTGAAGAGGGGACAGCTAATGAAAAACTGTTTTTT CASSEEGTANEKLFF
TRBJ1-2 TRBV9 TRBD1 . TGTGCCAGCAGCGTGGGACAGCCTGGAGGCTATGGCTACACCTTC CASSVGQPGGYGYTF
TRBJ2-2 TRBV6-2/TRBV6-3 TRBD2 many TGTGTCTCGGGACTAAAGAACACCGGGGAGCTGTTTTTT CVSGLKNTGELFF
TRBJ2-7 TRBV7-6 . many TGTGCCAGCAGCTTAGCCTCTGTGTCTGGGGACGCCTACGAGCAGTACTTC CASSLASVSGDAYEQYF
TRBJ1-2 TRBV6-2/TRBV6-3 . . TGTGCCAGCAGTTACAGCCGGAGGGGTAACTATGGCTACACCTTC CASSYSRRGNYGYTF
TRBJ2-3 TRBV3-1 TRBD2 . TGTGCCAGCAGCCAAGGCCCAGCGGGGCACACAGATACGCAGTATTTT CASSQGPAGHTDTQYF
TRBJ1-1 TRBV27 . . TGTGCCAGCAGTCCCCTCTTGAACACTGAAGCTTTCTTT CASSPLLNTEAFF
TRBJ2-3 TRBV6-6 TRBD1 . TGTGCCAGCAACACCGGACAGGGAATAGCAGGAGATACGCAGTATTTT CASNTGQGIAGDTQYF
TRBJ2-1 TRBV12-3/TRBV12-4 . medium-sized TGTGCCAGCAGGGTCTTAACAGGGACCAATGAGCAGTTCTTC CASRVLTGTNEQFF
TRBJ2-5 TRBV12-3/TRBV12-4 . few TGTGCCAGCAGTTTTGGGAGCCCGACCCAGTACTTC CASSFGSPTQYF
TRBJ2-1 TRBV5-1 . many TGCGCCAGCAGCTCGGAGCTGAGCTCCTACAATGAGCAGTTCTTC CASSSELSSYNEQFF
TRBJ1-1 TRBV12-3/TRBV12-4 . . TGTGCCAGCAGTTTCTTGGGGGGTCTAGGCGCTGAAGCTTTCTTT CASSFLGGLGAEAFF
TRBJ1-1 TRBV10-3 . . TGTGCCATCAGTAACGATGGGAACACTGAAGCTTTCTTT CAISNDGNTEAFF
TRBJ2-2 TRBV5-1 . . TGCGCCAGCAGCTTGGGAACAACCGGGGAGCTGTTTTTT CASSLGTTGELFF
TRBJ2-7 TRBV4-2 . few TGTGCCAGCAGCCAAGATCAATTCTCTGCCGAGCAGTACTTC CASSQDQFSAEQYF
TRBJ2-1 TRBV5-4 TRBD2 . TGTGCCAGCAGCGGAGGCGGACTAGCGGTCCACAATGAGCAGTTCTTC CASSGGGLAVHNEQFF
TRBJ2-1 TRBV28 TRBD1 . TGTGCCAGCAGTTCGACAGGGGACGGGGCCAATGAGCAGTTCTTC CASSSTGDGANEQFF
TRBJ1-2 TRBV19 . . TGTGCCAGTAGTATTGACGGGAACTATGGCTACACCTTC CASSIDGNYGYTF
TRBJ1-6 TRBV27 . many TGTGCCAGCAGTCTCAATAATTCACCCCTCCACTTT CASSLNNSPLHF
TRBJ1-6 TRBV6-1 TRBD1 few TGTGCCAGCAGCGAAGGGACAGGAGGTTACCTCCACTTT CASSEGTGGYLHF
TRBJ1-2 TRBV5-1 . medium-sized TGCGCCAGCAGCTTGCAAGGGGACGGCTACACCTTC CASSLQGDGYTF
TRBJ1-1 TRBV29-1 TRBD1 . TGCAGCGTGGACGGACAGGGGAGCACTGAAGCTTTCTTT CSVDGQGSTEAFF
TRBJ2-1 TRBV20-1 TRBD2 . TGCAGTGCTAGGAGGAGGTTAGGGAGGGCCGTCAATGAGCAGTTCTTC CSARRRLGRAVNEQFF
TRBJ2-5 TRBV5-1 TRBD2 . TGCGCCAGCAGCTACATGGGACTAGCGGACCAAGAGACCCAGTACTTC CASSYMGLADQETQYF
TRBJ1-6 TRBV20-1 TRBD1 few TGCAGTGCTAGCCGGGACAGGGCCTCGGGGACCCTCCACTTT CSASRDRASGTLHF
TRBJ2-1 TRBV19 TRBD2 once TGTGCCAGTAGTTCTAGCGGGAGACTCAATGAGCAGTCCTTC CASSSSGRLNEQSF
TRBJ2-3 TRBV18 . . TGTGCCAGCTCACCCTCTACCTCAGATACGCAGTATTTT CASSPSTSDTQYF
TRBJ1-6 TRBV5-1 . . TGCGCCAGCAGGCATGGGAGCTCACCCCTCCACTTT CASRHGSSPLHF
TRBJ2-6 TRBV7-3 . few TGTGCCAGCAGCTTAACTTCAGGGCCTGGGGCCAACGTCCTGACTTTC CASSLTSGPGANVLTF
TRBJ1-5 TRBV18 TRBD1 few TGTGCCAGCTCCCCATCACAGGGGGCCGGTCAGCCCCAGCATTTT CASSPSQGAGQPQHF
TRBJ2-4 TRBV20-1 TRBD2 . TGCAGTGCTAGAGATCCTTGGGGGGGAGGGGCCAAAAACATTCAGTACTTC CSARDPWGGGAKNIQYF
TRBJ2-3 TRBV9 TRBD1 . TGTGCCAGCAGCGAACGGACAGGCCCAGATACGCAGTATTTT CASSERTGPDTQYF
TRBJ2-5 TRBV5-1 TRBD1 few TGCGCCAGCAGTTCTCGGACAGGGGGAGAGACCCAGTACTTC CASSSRTGGETQYF
TRBJ2-1 TRBV18 TRBD2 many TGTGCCAGCTCACCAGTTCTCGCGGGAGACAATGAGCAGTTCTTC CASSPVLAGDNEQFF
TRBJ2-5 TRBV7-7 TRBD2 many TGTGCTAGCAGCCTGGGACTAGCGGGAGGGCAAGAGACCCAGTACTTC CASSLGLAGGQETQYF
TRBJ2-2 TRBV5-4 . few TGTGCCAGCAGCTTGGCAACTAGGGGCACCGGGGAGCTGTTTTTT CASSLATRGTGELFF
TRBJ2-3 TRBV30 . . TGTGCCTGGAGGGCGGGTGGGGTGGATACGCAGTATTTT CAWRAGGVDTQYF
TRBJ1-1 TRBV18 . many TGTGCCAGCTCGCGGGCCGCGAACACTGAAGCTTTCTTT CASSRAANTEAFF
TRBJ2-3 TRBV10-3 TRBD2 few TGTGCCACAATGGGAGGGGCAGATACGCAGTATTTT CATMGGADTQYF